The 15 T cell receptor beta chains below were found in one sample sequenced in a study of OX40 agonist ivuxolimab in advanced cancers. Repertoires were generated with immunoSEQ multiplex PCR, while TCRdb's copy carries only in-frame clones and drops some. This table has around 40,000 clones, about 80% appearing once. The sequences come from CD4+ or CD8+ T cells sorted from blood, collected in a trial of the OX40 agonist ivuxolimab. All receptors derive from an adult with an advanced solid tumor such as melanoma, head and neck, liver or kidney cancer.

The CDR3, as DNA: TGCGCCAGCAGTGAGGGGGGTCTCATGAGCACAGATACGCAGTATTTT. The encoded protein is CASSEGGLMSTDTQYF. The J gene is TRBJ2-3, the V gene TRBV10-2, with D perhaps TRBD1 or TRBD2 (5 bases each). The ends were cut back, 2 bases at V and 0 bases at J, with 12 bases in the middle. Germline CDR1 WSHSY, CDR2 SAAADI. The CDR3 runs 16 residues.

The chain recombines TRBV14 with TRBJ1-1; D is unresolved. Trimming pared 0 bases from V and 5 bases from J, leaving 10 bases between. CDR1 and CDR2 (germline): SGHDN, FVKESK. This CDR3 is 14 amino acids long. CDR3 nucleotide sequence: TGTGCCAGCAGCCAAGACCTGGGGTGGACTGAAGCTTTCTTT. Translation: CASSQDLGWTEAFF.

The genes are TRBV7-8 and TRBJ2-5, with D unresolved. CDR1 is SGHVS and CDR2 is FQNEAQ in the germline V gene. The CDR3 totals 14 residues. Deletions cut 2 bases from V and 3 bases from J, with 10 bases between. CDR3 amino acids: CASSLRNSEETQYF. The CDR3 coding sequence is TGTGCCAGCAGCTTACGGAACAGCGAAGAGACCCAGTACTTC. The entire variable domain, with the rest obtained from reference TRBV7-8 and TRBJ2-5, is as follows: GAGVSQSPRYKVAKRGQDVALRCDPISGHVSLFWYQQALGQGPEFLTYFQNEAQLDKSGLPSDRFFAERPEGSVSTLKIQRTQQEDSAVYLCASSLRNSEETQYFGPGTRLLVL.

V usage is TRBV9 and J usage is TRBJ2-1; TRBD2 aligns across 8 bases. There are 15 residues in the CDR3. Trimming cost V 0 bases and J 6 bases; bases outside gene matches: 5. The germline gives CDR1 SGDLS, CDR2 YYNGEE. The CDR3 region has the DNA TGTGCCAGCAGCGTAGTCCTAACTAGCGGCAATGAGCAGTTCTTC. It translates to CASSVVLTSGNEQFF.

V usage is TRBV7-6 and J usage is TRBJ1-1; 11 bases line up with TRBD1. The V segment lost 2 bases and the J segment 5 bases; nucleotides outside the gene matches: 4. This CDR3 has 15 amino acids. CDR1 and CDR2 (germline): SGHVS, FNYEAQ. This chain's CDR3 is CASSLRDRGVTEAFF. The CDR3 DNA reads TGTGCCAGCAGCTTACGGGACAGGGGGGTAACTGAAGCTTTCTTT.

The chain links TRBV11-2 to TRBJ2-7; D uncertain. CDR1 is SGHAT, CDR2 FQNNGV, per germline. V dropped 1 base and J dropped 2 bases, with 12 bases sitting between them. This CDR3 is 15 amino acids long. Here the CDR3 reads CASSLAPATTYEQYF. As DNA, the CDR3 is TGTGCCAGCAGCTTAGCCCCGGCTACGACCTACGAGCAGTACTTC. Full variable domain (remainder filled in from reference TRBV11-2 and TRBJ2-7): EAGVAQSPRYKIIEKRQSVAFWCNPISGHATLYWYQQILGQGPKLLIQFQNNGVVDDSQLPKDRFSAERLKGVDSTLKIQPAKLEDSAVYLCASSLAPATTYEQYFGPGTRLTVT.

The chain has TRBV13 and TRBJ2-1, with 7 bases aligning to TRBD1. This CDR3 has 16 amino acids. Germline-derived CDR1 and CDR2 are PRHDT and FYEKMQ (reference sequence). The junction had 10 bases not matched to a gene; V was cut back by 2 bases and J by 6 bases. Here the CDR3 DNA reads TGTGCCAGCAGCTTACAACGGGACAGAGACGTCAATGAGCAGTTCTTC. Translated, it gives CASSLQRDRDVNEQFF.

V gene TRBV11-3 combines with J gene TRBJ2-2, with D possibly matching TRBD1 (6 bases). Deletions cut 3 bases from V and 6 bases from J, with 20 bases between. CDR1 is SGHNT and CDR2 is YENEEA in the germline V gene. The CDR3 sequence is 17 residues long. The CDR3 DNA is TGTGCCAGCAGCTTGAACCTGGGTAGGGGGTCAGCCGGGGAGCTGTTTTTT. Translating it yields CASSLNLGRGSAGELFF.

This clone is a singleton in its sample. This chain uses TRBV25-1 with TRBJ1-1, with 7 nucleotides matching TRBD1. The CDR3 has 13 amino acids. V was pared by 2 bases and J by 4 bases, with 1 base of the junction left unmatched. Germline loops: CDR1 MGHDK, CDR2 SYGVNS. The CDR3 DNA reads TGTGCCAGCAGTGAAAACAGGGGCACTGAAGCTTTCTTT. Its protein is CASSENRGTEAFF.

For this clone: One end of the junction fails to match germline, which may point to a read error. This chain links TRBV7-7 with TRBJ2-7; D is possibly TRBD1 (6 bases). Germline V CDR1 and CDR2: SSHAT, FNYEAQ (reference sequence). There are 13 residues in the CDR3. This chain's CDR3 is CASSFGQYYEQYF. CDR3 bases: TGTGCTAGCAGCTTCGGACAGTACTACGAGCAGTACTTC. Full variable domain (outside the CDR3, taken from reference TRBV7-7 and TRBJ2-7): GAGVSQSPRYKVTKRGQDVTLRCDPISSHATLYWYQQALGQGPEFLTYFNYEAQPDKSGLPSDRFSAERPEGSISTLTIQRTEQRDSAMYRCASSFGQYYEQYFGPGTRLTVT.

The chain employs TRBV9 and TRBJ2-1, with D tentatively TRBD2 (6 bases). The germline V and J ends were trimmed by 0 bases and 5 bases, with 15 bases remaining between them. Germline-derived CDR1 and CDR2 are SGDLS and YYNGEE. This CDR3 spans 16 amino acids. CDR3 region: CASSVGNGGPNNEQFF. The CDR3 nucleotides read TGTGCCAGCAGCGTAGGCAACGGGGGACCTAACAATGAGCAGTTCTTC.

J is TRBJ2-3 and V is TRBV13, with TRBD2 identical over 12 bases. Germline V CDR1 and CDR2: PRHDT, FYEKMQ (reference sequence). CDR3 length equals 14 residues. Trimming at V came to 6 bases and at J to 5 bases, leaving 3 bases not matched to a gene. The CDR3, as DNA: TGTGCCAGCAGGACTAGCGGGAGTGGAGATACGCAGTATTTT. Protein: CASRTSGSGDTQYF.

This sequence joins TRBV28 and TRBJ2-3; 12 nucleotides align to TRBD2. Looked up from germline, CDR1 is MDHEN and CDR2 is SYDVKM. V lost 5 bases to trimming and J lost 2 bases; unmatched junction nucleotides: 8. This CDR3 contains 17 residues. CDR3 amino acids: CASSPLGLAGLTDTQYF. The CDR3 DNA is TGTGCCAGCAGTCCTCTAGGACTAGCGGGGCTCACAGATACGCAGTATTTT.

J is TRBJ2-3 and V is TRBV4-1, with D perhaps TRBD2 (5 bases). From germline, CDR1 is MGHRA and CDR2 YSYEKL. V gave up 1 base and J gave up 1 base, with 9 bases separating them. This CDR3 contains 15 residues. This CDR3 is CASSQAGSGTDTQYF. In DNA form, the CDR3 reads TGCGCCAGCAGCCAAGCTGGTAGCGGCACAGATACGCAGTATTTT.

The chain combines TRBV27 with TRBJ2-7; possible D gene TRBD1, 5 bases. The ends were cut back, 2 bases at V and 2 bases at J, with 7 bases in the middle. Germline CDR1 is MNHEY and CDR2 is SMNVEV (reference sequence). This CDR3 region has 13 residues. CDR3 loop: CASSLARAYEQYF. As DNA, the CDR3 is TGTGCCAGCAGTTTAGCCAGGGCCTACGAGCAGTACTTC.